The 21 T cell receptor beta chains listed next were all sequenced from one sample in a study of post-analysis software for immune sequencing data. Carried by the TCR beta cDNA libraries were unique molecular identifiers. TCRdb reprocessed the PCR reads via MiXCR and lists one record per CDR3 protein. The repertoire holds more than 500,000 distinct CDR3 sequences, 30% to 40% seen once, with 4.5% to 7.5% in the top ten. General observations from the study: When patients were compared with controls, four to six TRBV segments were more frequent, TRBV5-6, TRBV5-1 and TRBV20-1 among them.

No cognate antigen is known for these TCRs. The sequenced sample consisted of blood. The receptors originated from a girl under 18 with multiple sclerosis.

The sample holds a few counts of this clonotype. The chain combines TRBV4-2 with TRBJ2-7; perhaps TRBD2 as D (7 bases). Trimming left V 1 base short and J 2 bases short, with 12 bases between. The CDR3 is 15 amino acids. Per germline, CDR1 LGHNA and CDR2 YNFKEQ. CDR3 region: CASSQATGTTYEQYF. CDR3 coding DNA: TGTGCCAGCAGCCAAGCAACAGGGACTACCTACGAGCAGTACTTC.

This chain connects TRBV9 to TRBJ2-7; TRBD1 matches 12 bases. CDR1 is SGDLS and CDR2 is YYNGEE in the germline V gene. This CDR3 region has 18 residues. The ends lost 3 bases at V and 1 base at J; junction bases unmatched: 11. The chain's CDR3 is CASSGPGQGAQISYEQYF. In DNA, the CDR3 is TGTGCCAGCAGCGGACCGGGACAGGGGGCTCAAATTTCCTACGAGCAGTACTTC. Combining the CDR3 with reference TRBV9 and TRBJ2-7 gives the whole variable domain DSGVTQTPKHLITATGQRVTLRCSPRSGDLSVYWYQQSLDQGLQFLIQYYNGEERAKGNILERFSAQQFPDLHSELNLSSLELGDSALYFCASSGPGQGAQISYEQYFGPGTRLTVT.

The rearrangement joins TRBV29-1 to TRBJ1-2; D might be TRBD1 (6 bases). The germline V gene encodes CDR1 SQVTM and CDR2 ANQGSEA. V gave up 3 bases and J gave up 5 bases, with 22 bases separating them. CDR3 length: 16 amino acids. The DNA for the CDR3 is TGCAGCGTTGATTCGGGCGGGCCGAGGGGGGAGTATGGCTACACCTTC. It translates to CSVDSGGPRGEYGYTF.

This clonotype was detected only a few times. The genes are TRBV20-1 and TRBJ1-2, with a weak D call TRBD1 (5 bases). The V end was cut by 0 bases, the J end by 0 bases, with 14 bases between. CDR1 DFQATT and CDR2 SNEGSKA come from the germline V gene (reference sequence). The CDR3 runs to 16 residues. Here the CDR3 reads CSARDPSFRANYGYTF. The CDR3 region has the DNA TGCAGTGCTAGAGATCCGTCCTTCAGGGCTAACTATGGCTACACCTTC.

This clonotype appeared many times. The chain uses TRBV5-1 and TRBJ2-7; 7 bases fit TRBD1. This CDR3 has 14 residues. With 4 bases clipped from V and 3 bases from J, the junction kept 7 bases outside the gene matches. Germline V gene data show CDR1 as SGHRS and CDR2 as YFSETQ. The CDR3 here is CASSRDREFYEQYF. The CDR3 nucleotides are TGCGCCAGCAGCCGAGACAGGGAATTCTACGAGCAGTACTTC.

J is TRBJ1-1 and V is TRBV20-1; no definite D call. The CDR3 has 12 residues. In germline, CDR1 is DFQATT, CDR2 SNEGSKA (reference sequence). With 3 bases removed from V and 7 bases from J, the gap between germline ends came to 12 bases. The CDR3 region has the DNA TGCAGTGCTAGTGTCCCGAGGCATGAAGCTTTCTTT. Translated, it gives CSASVPRHEAFF.

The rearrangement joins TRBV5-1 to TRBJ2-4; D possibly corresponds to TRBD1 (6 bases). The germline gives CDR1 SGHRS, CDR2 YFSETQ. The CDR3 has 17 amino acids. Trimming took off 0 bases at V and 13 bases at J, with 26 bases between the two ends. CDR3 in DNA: TGCGCCAGCAGCTTGGAGCCCATGGGACAAGGGAGAAAGGAGCAGTACTTC. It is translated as CASSLEPMGQGRKEQYF. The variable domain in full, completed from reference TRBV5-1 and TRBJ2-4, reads KAGVTQTPRYLIKTRGQQVTLSCSPISGHRSVSWYQQTPGQGLQFLFEYFSETQRNKGNFPGRFSGRQFSNSRSEMNVSTLELGDSALYLCASSLEPMGQGRKEQYFGAGTRLSVL.

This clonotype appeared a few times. The CDR3 DNA follows: TGTGCCAGCAGTTACAGGGTAGCGGAAAAACTGTTTTTT. This gives the protein CASSYRVAEKLFF. The V gene is TRBV6-6, the J gene TRBJ1-4; D is unclear. The CDR3 loop spans 13 amino acids. Trimming removed 2 bases at V and 8 bases at J, with 9 bases between. CDR1 and CDR2 (germline): MNHNY, SVGAGI (reference sequence).

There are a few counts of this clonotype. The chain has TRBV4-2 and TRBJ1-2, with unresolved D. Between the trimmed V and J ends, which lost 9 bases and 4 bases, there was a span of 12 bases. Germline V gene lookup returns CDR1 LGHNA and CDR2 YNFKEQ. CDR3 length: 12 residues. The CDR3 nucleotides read TGTGCCAGTTCCCGGGTGGGCTATGGCTACACCTTC. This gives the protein CASSRVGYGYTF.

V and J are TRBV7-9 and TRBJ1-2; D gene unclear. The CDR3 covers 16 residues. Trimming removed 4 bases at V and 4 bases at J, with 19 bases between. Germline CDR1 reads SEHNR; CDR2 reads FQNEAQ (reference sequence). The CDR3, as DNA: TGTGCCAGCAGCTCCGAGGACGGAGCTACCCGCTATGGCTACACCTTC. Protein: CASSSEDGATRYGYTF.

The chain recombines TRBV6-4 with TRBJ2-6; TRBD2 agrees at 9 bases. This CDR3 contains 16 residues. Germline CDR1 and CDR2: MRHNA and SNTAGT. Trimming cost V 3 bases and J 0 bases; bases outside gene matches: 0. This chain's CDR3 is CASSERGGSGANVLTF. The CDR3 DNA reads TGTGCCAGCAGTGAGCGGGGGGGCTCTGGGGCCAACGTCCTGACTTTC.

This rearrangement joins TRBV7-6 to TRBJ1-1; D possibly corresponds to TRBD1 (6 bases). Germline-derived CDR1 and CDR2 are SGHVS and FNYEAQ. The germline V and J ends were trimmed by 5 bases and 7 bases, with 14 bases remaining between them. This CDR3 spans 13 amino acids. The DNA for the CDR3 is TGTGCCAGCAGCGGACAGCTGCAAGATGAAGCTTTCTTT. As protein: CASSGQLQDEAFF.

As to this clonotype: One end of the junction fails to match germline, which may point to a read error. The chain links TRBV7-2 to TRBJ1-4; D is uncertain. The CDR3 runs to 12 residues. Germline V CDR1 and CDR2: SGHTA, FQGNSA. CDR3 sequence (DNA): TGTGCCAGCAGCCTAACAAAGGAAAAACGGTTTTTT. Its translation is CASSLTKEKRFF.

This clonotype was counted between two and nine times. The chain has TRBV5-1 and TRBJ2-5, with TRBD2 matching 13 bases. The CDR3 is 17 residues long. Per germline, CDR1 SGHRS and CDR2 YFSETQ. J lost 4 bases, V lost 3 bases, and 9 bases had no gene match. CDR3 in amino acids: CASSSFSGTSGIETQYF. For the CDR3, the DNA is TGCGCCAGCAGCTCCTTTTCCGGGACTAGCGGGATAGAGACCCAGTACTTC.

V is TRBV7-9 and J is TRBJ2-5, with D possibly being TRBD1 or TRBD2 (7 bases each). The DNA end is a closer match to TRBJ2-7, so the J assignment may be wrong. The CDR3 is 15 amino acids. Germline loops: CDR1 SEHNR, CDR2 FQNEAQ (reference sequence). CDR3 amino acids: CASSLSWQGGSEQYF. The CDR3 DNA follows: TGTGCCAGCAGCTTAAGCTGGCAGGGGGGGAGCGAGCAGTACTTC.

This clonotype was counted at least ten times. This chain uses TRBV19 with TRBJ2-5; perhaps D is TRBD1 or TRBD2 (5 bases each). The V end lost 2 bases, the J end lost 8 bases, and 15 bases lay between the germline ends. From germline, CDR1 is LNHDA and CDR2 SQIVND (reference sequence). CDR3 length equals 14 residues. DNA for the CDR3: TGTGCCAGTAGTATAAGCCTCGGGACCGGAACCCAGTACTTC. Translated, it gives CASSISLGTGTQYF.

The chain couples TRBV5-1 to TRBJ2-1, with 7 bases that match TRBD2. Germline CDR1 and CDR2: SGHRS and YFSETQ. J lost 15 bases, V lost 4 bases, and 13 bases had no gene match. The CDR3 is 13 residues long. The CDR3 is CASSTNGGRASFF. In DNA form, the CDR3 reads TGCGCCAGCAGCACCAACGGGGGGAGGGCCTCGTTCTTC.

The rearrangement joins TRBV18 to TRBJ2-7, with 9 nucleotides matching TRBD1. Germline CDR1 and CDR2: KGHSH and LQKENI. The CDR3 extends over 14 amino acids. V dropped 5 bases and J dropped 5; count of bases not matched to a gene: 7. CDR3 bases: TGTGCCAGCTCAGCACAGGGGGCGAGGAACGAGCAGTACTTC. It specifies CASSAQGARNEQYF.

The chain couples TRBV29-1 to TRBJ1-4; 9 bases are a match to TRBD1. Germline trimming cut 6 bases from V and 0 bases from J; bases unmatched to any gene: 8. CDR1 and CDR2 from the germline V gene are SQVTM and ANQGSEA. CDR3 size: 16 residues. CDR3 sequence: CSVRGGTGSTNEKLFF. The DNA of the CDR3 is TGCAGCGTGAGGGGCGGGACAGGGTCAACTAATGAAAAACTGTTTTTT.

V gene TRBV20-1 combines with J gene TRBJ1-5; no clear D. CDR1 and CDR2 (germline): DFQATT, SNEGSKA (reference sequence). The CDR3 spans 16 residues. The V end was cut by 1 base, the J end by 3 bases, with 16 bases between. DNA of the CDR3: TGCAGTGCTAGAGCCGGGAACTTGAGGGTCAATCAGCCCCAGCATTTT. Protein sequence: CSARAGNLRVNQPQHF.

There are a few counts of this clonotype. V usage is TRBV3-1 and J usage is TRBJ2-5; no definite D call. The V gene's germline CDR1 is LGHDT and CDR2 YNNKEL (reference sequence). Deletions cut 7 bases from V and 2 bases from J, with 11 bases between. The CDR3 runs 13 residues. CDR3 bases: TGTGCCAGCAAAGGGCAGCTTCAAGAGACCCAGTACTTC. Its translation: CASKGQLQETQYF.